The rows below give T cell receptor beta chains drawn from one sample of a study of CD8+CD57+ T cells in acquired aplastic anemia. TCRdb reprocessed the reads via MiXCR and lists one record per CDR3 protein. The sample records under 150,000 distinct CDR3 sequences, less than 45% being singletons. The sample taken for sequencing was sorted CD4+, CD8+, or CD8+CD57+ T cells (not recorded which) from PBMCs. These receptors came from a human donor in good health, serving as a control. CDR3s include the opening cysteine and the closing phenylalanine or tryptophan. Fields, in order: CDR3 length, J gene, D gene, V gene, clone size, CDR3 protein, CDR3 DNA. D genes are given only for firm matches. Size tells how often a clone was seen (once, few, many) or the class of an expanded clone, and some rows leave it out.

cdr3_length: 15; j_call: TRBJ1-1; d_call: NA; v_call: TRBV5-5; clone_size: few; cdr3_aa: CASSLAGAANTEAFF; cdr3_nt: TGTGCCAGCAGCTTGGCAGGGGCCGCGAACACTGAAGCTTTCTTT
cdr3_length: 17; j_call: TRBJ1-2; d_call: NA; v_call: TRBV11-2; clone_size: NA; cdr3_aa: CASGVQGSGVTPYGYTF; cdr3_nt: TGTGCCAGCGGCGTACAGGGTTCTGGTGTAACACCTTATGGCTACACCTTC
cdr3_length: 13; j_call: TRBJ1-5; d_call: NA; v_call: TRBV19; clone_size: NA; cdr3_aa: CASSIDGGQPQHF; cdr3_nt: TGTGCCAGTAGTATAGATGGGGGTCAGCCCCAGCATTTT
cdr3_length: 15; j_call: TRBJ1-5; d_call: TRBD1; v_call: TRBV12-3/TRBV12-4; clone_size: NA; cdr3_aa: CASSPGQGTGQPQHF; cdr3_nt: TGTGCCAGCAGTCCGGGACAGGGAACGGGACAGCCCCAGCATTTT
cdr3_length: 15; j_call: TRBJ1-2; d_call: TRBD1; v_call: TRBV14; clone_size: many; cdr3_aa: CASSPLGTGGEGYTF; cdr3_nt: TGTGCCAGCAGCCCCCTTGGGACAGGGGGTGAGGGCTACACCTTC
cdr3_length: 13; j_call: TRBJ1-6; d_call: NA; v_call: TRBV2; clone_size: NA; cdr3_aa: CASRVSEVFALHF; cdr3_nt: TGTGCCAGCAGGGTCAGTGAGGTCTTTGCCCTCCACTTT
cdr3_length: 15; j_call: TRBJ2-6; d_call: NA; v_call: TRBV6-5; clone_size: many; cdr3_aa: CASSYVDSGANVLTF; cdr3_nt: TGTGCCAGCAGTTACGTCGACTCTGGGGCCAACGTCCTGACTTTC
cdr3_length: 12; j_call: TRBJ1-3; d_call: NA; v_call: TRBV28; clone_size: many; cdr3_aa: CASSLGGNTIYF; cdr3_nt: TGTGCCAGCAGTCTGGGCGGAAACACCATATATTTT
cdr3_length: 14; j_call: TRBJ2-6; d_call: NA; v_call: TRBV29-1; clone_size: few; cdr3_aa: CSVQTGSGANVLTF; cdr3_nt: TGCAGCGTCCAAACGGGCTCTGGGGCCAACGTCCTGACTTTC
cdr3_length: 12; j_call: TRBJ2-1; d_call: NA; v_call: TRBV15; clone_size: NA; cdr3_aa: CATSREGAELFF; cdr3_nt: TGTGCCACCAGCAGAGAGGGGGCAGAGTTGTTCTTC